Below, one T cell receptor beta chain is given with its context. The data stem from a study of blood T cells in healthy people across ages. Drawing of peripheral blood yielded about 9.6 milliliters from each donor. Combining a sample-barcoded 5' primer with a J-beta primer mix, a second PCR ran for 7 to 11 cycles. TCRdb ran MiXCR on the 5' RACE reads and lists one entry per CDR3 protein. Here the sample spans 800,000 to 900,000 distinct CDR3 sequences, about 59% being singletons. CDR1 and CDR2 from the germline V gene are SGHAT and FQDESV (reference sequence). This CDR3 contains 15 residues. V gave up 5 bases and J gave up 4 bases; unmatched junction bases: 7.

The sample comprised blood. This chain uses TRBV11-1 with TRBJ2-2; 7 positions agree with TRBD1. The TCR was taken from a young man in good health. In DNA, the CDR3 is TGTGCCAGCAGCCGGATGACAGGGCCCACCGGGGAGCTGTTTTTT. Translating it yields CASSRMTGPTGELFF.